This passage covers 19 T cell receptor beta chains from one sample sequenced in a study of shared clonotypes between healthy human individuals. The table came from immunoSEQ multiplex PCR; TCRdb's copy has only in-frame clones and leaves some out. Among fewer than 650,000 clones listed, about 79% were seen once. Sequenced material: PBMCs. The origin of the receptors is a woman in her 40s in good health. Some clones in this sample may be carry-over from other donors' samples.

CDR3 region: CATSRYGGGDEQFF. Written as DNA, the CDR3 is TGTGCCACCAGCAGATATGGGGGAGGCGATGAGCAGTTCTTC. V and J are TRBV15 and TRBJ2-1, with D maybe TRBD2 (6 bases). The CDR3 is 14 amino acids. Between the trimmed V and J ends, which lost 2 bases and 8 bases, there was a span of 13 bases. Per germline, CDR1 LNHNV and CDR2 YYDKDF (reference sequence).

This clone was observed many times. DNA of the CDR3: TGTGCCAGCAGTGATGGCAGATCCTCTGGAAACACCATATATTTT. Its translation is CASSDGRSSGNTIYF. This chain uses TRBV2 with TRBJ1-3; D call uncertain. V was cut by 3 bases and J by 0 bases, with 9 bases left in between. CDR1 is SNHLY, CDR2 FYNNEI, per germline. The CDR3 is 15 residues long.

The V gene is TRBV10-3, the J gene TRBJ2-7, with 9 bases fitting TRBD1. This CDR3 spans 16 amino acids. V shed 0 bases and J 3 bases; nucleotides not matched to a gene: 6. Germline CDR1 ENHRY, CDR2 SYGVKD. The CDR3 region has the DNA TGTGCCATCAGTGAGTCGGTAGGGACAGGGCGCTACGAGCAGTACTTC. This encodes CAISESVGTGRYEQYF.

The V gene is TRBV7-6, the J gene TRBJ2-5, with 11 bases that match TRBD2. The length of the CDR3 is 15 residues. The ends lost 8 bases at V and 7 bases at J; junction bases unmatched: 12. In germline, CDR1 is SGHVS, CDR2 FNYEAQ. CDR3 coding DNA: TGTGCCAGCGGGACTAGCGGCATTCGGTTAGGGACCCAGTACTTC. Translated, it gives CASGTSGIRLGTQYF.

As for this clone: With a much larger clone just one base away, this may be a read error. The same CDR3 is also encoded by other DNA sequences in this sample. The J gene is TRBJ1-2, the V gene TRBV30, with D unresolved. Germline lookup yields CDR1 GTSNPN and CDR2 SVGIG (reference sequence). The CDR3 loop spans 13 amino acids. Trimming shortened V by 0 bases and J by 4 bases, and 9 bases separated the two germline ends. CDR3 sequence (DNA): TGTGCCTGGAGTGTTGGCGGCCCCTATGGCTACACCTTC. It specifies CAWSVGGPYGYTF.

The chain links TRBV6-5 to TRBJ2-1; D is perhaps TRBD1 or TRBD2 (6 bases each). The germline CDR1 and CDR2 sequences are MNHEY and SVGAGI. CDR3 length: 15 residues. V lost 4 bases and J lost 2, with 12 bases in between. In DNA form, the CDR3 reads TGTGCCAGCAGTTTTACAGGGACTCCCTACAATGAGCAGTTCTTC. This encodes CASSFTGTPYNEQFF.

The chain links TRBV14 to TRBJ2-1; D remains ambiguous. Trimming took off 4 bases at V and 5 bases at J, with 12 bases between the two ends. The germline gives CDR1 SGHDN, CDR2 FVKESK. The length of the CDR3 is 14 residues. The chain's CDR3 is CASSRLGPNNEQFF. DNA for the CDR3: TGTGCCAGCAGCCGCCTGGGTCCCAACAATGAGCAGTTCTTC.

The chain uses TRBV28 and TRBJ1-1; TRBD1 agrees at 9 bases. Germline CDR1 reads MDHEN; CDR2 reads SYDVKM. The ends lost 3 bases at V and 1 base at J; junction bases unmatched: 3. CDR3 size: 15 residues. CDR3: CASSFSGQGNTEAFF. DNA for the CDR3: TGTGCCAGCAGTTTCTCGGGACAGGGGAACACTGAAGCTTTCTTT.

V and J are TRBV11-2 and TRBJ2-7; 9 positions agree with TRBD2. The junction had 13 bases not matched to a gene; V was cut back by 4 bases and J by 6 bases. Germline V CDR1 and CDR2: SGHAT, FQNNGV. This CDR3 spans 16 amino acids. The chain's CDR3 is CASSYNPSGIGPEQYF. The CDR3 DNA reads as TGTGCCAGCAGCTATAATCCTAGCGGGATAGGTCCCGAGCAGTACTTC.

The genes are TRBV5-1 and TRBJ2-2; D gene unclear. The CDR3 is made up of 13 amino acids. V was cut by 0 bases and J by 6 bases, with 6 bases left in between. Germline CDR1 and CDR2: SGHRS and YFSETQ. CDR3 sequence: CASSLDPSGELFF. The CDR3 DNA reads as TGCGCCAGCAGCTTGGATCCGTCCGGGGAGCTGTTTTTT.

The rearrangement joins TRBV18 to TRBJ2-1; 10 bases align to TRBD2. Germline V CDR1 and CDR2: KGHSH, LQKENI. Germline trimming cut 2 bases from V and 4 bases from J; bases unmatched to any gene: 5. This CDR3 is built from 16 residues. CDR3 coding DNA: TGTGCCAGCTCACCATGGACTAGCGGAGCTTACAATGAGCAGTTCTTC. The encoded protein is CASSPWTSGAYNEQFF.

This clone has a handful of counts. The final CDR3 position lacks the conserved phenylalanine or tryptophan, pointing to a likely read error. This chain connects TRBV2 to TRBJ2-7, with D tentatively TRBD1 or TRBD2 (5 bases each). V lost 7 bases, J lost 6 bases, and 19 bases lay in between. This CDR3 region has 14 residues. Germline V gene lookup returns CDR1 SNHLY and CDR2 FYNNEI. The CDR3 loop reads CASKPRDASAEQYL. CDR3 nucleotides: TGTGCCAGCAAGCCCCGGGACGCCTCGGCCGAGCAGTACCTC.

The gene calls are TRBV4-3 and TRBJ1-5; tentative D call: TRBD1 (5 bases). The V gene's germline CDR1 is LGHNA and CDR2 YSLEER. The CDR3 is 13 amino acids. Trimming stripped 0 bases from V and 7 bases from J, with 7 bases between. DNA for the CDR3: TGCGCCAGCAGCCAAGATTCAGGGCAGCCCCAGCATTTT. Translated: CASSQDSGQPQHF.

This clone was detected only a few times. J is TRBJ2-2 and V is TRBV14; D is unclear. This CDR3 has 15 amino acids. V shed 0 bases and J shed 5 bases, with 10 bases lying between them. The germline CDR1 and CDR2 sequences are SGHDN and FVKESK. Here the CDR3 DNA reads TGTGCCAGCAGCCAAGAAGGGCACATAACCGGGGAGCTGTTTTTT. As protein: CASSQEGHITGELFF.

The chain recombines TRBV6-1 with TRBJ2-4; D may be TRBD1 (6 bases). V was shortened by 3 bases and J by 8 bases, with 17 bases between the two germline ends. CDR3 length: 15 amino acids. Per the germline V gene, CDR1 is MNHNS and CDR2 is SASEGT. CDR3 bases: TGTGCCAGCAGTGACCGAAGACAGGAAAAAGACATTCAGTACTTC. Protein sequence: CASSDRRQEKDIQYF.

The gene calls are TRBV9 and TRBJ2-3; the D is unclear. The V gene lost 0 bases and the J gene lost 1 base, with 9 bases spanning the gap. The CDR3 spans 15 residues. Germline V gene data show CDR1 as SGDLS and CDR2 as YYNGEE. Here the CDR3 reads CASSVDGGGTDTQYF. The CDR3 region has the DNA TGTGCCAGCAGCGTAGACGGCGGAGGCACAGATACGCAGTATTTT.

This clone has just a few counts. The V and J genes are TRBV7-3 and TRBJ2-5; TRBD2 matches 10 bases. The CDR3 contains 16 residues. The V and J ends lost 2 bases and 5 bases, in that order; junction bases with no gene match: 8. CDR1 SGHTA and CDR2 FQGTGA come from the germline V gene. CDR3 nucleotide sequence: TGTGCCAGCAGCTTAGGGGCTAGCGGGAGCGGGGAGACCCAGTACTTC. Encoded protein: CASSLGASGSGETQYF.

V usage is TRBV5-1 and J usage is TRBJ2-5, with TRBD1 matching over 9 bases. Trimming at V came to 0 bases and at J to 5 bases, leaving 5 bases not matched to a gene. The CDR3 runs 15 residues. Germline V gives CDR1 SGHRS, CDR2 YFSETQ. CDR3 sequence (DNA): TGCGCCAGCAGCTTGGCGGGACAGGGACGGGAGACCCAGTACTTC. Its translation: CASSLAGQGRETQYF.

With respect to this clone: A much more abundant neighbour one base away suggests this may be a read error. J is TRBJ1-1 and V is TRBV13; 7 nucleotides line up with TRBD1. V lost 4 bases, J lost 1 base, and 3 bases stayed unmatched. The CDR3 is 14 amino acids. CDR1 and CDR2 (germline): PRHDT, FYEKMQ (reference sequence). CDR3 residues: CASSSGQPNTEAFF. As DNA, the CDR3 is TGTGCCAGCAGCTCGGGACAGCCGAACACTGAAGCTTTCTTT.